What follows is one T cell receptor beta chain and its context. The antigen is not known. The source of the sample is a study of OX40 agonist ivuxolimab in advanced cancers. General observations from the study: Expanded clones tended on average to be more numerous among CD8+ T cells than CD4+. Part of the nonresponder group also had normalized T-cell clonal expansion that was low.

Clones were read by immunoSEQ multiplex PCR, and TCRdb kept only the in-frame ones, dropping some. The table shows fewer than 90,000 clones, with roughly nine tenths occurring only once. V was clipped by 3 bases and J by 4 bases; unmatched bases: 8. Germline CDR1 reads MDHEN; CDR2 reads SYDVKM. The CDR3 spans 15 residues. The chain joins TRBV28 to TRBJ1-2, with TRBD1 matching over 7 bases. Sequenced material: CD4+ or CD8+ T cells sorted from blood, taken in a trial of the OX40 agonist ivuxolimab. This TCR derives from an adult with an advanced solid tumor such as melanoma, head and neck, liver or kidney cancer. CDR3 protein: CASSLGTGVGYGYTF. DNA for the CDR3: TGTGCCAGCAGTTTGGGTACAGGGGTGGGCTATGGCTACACCTTC.